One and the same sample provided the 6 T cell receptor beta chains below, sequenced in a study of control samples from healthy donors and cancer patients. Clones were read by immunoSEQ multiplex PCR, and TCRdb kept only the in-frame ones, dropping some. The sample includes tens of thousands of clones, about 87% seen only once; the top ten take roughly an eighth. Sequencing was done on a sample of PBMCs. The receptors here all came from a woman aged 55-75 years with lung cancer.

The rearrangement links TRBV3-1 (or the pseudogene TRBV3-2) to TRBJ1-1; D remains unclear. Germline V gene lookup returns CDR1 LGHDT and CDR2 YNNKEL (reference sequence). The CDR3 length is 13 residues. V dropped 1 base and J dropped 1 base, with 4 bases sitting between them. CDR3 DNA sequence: TGTGCCAGCAGCCAAGTTACGAACACTGAAGCTTTCTTT. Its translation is CASSQVTNTEAFF.

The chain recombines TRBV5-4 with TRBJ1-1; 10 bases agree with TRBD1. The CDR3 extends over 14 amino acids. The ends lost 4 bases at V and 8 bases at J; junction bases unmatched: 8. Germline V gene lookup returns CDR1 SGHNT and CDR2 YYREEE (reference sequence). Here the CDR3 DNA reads TGTGCCAGCAGCCCGGGGACAGGGGAGAGAGAAGCTTTCTTT. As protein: CASSPGTGEREAFF.

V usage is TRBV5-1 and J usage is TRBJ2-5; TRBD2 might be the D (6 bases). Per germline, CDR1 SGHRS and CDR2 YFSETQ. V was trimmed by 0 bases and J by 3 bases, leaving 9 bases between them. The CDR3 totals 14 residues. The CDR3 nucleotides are TGCGCCAGCAGCTTGGCTTCGGGGGAAGAGACCCAGTACTTC. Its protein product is CASSLASGEETQYF. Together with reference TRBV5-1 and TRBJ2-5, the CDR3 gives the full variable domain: KAGVTQTPRYLIKTRGQQVTLSCSPISGHRSVSWYQQTPGQGLQFLFEYFSETQRNKGNFPGRFSGRQFSNSRSEMNVSTLELGDSALYLCASSLASGEETQYFGPGTRLLVL.

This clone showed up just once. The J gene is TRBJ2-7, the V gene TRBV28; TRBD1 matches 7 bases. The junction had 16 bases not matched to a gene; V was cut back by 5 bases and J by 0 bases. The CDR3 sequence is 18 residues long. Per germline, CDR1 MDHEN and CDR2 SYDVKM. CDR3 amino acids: CASSPTAGTAAGSYEQYF. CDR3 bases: TGTGCCAGCAGTCCCACAGCCGGGACAGCTGCCGGCTCCTACGAGCAGTACTTC.

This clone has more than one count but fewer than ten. CDR3 in amino acids: CASKPSPSSYNEQFF. The CDR3 DNA is TGTGCCAGTAAACCTTCCCCGAGCTCCTACAATGAGCAGTTCTTC. The J gene is TRBJ2-1, the V gene TRBV19; D is unclear. The CDR3 extends over 15 amino acids. Trimming took 7 bases from V and 0 from J, leaving 13 bases between them. Germline assignment: CDR1 LNHDA and CDR2 SQIVND (reference sequence).

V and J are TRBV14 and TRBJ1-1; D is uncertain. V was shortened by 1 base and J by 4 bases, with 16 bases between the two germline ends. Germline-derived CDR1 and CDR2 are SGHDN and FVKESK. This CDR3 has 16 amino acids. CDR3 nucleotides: TGTGCCAGCAGCCAAGGTGCCGCCCGAGCTAGCACTGAAGCTTTCTTT. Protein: CASSQGAARASTEAFF.